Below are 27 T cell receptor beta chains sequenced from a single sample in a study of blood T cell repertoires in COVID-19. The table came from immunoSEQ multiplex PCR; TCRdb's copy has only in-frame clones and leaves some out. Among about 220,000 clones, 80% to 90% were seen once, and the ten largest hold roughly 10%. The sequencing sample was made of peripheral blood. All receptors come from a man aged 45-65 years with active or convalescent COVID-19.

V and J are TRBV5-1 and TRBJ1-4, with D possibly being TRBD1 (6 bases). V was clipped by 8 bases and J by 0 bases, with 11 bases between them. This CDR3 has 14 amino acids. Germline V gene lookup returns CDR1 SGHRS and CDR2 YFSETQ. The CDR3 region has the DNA TGCGCCAGTTGCCAGGGGTCAACTAATGAAAAACTGTTTTTT. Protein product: CASCQGSTNEKLFF.

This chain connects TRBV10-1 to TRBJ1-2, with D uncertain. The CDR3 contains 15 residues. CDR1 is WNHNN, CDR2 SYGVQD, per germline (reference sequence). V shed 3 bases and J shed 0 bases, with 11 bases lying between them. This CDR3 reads CASSDTWRANYGYTF. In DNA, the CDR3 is TGCGCCAGCAGTGATACTTGGAGAGCTAACTATGGCTACACCTTC.

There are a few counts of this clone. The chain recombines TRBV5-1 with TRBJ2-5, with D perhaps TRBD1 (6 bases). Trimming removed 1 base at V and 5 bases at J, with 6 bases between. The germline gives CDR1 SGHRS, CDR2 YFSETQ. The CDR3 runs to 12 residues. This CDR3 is CASSLRGETQYF. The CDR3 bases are TGCGCCAGCAGCTTGAGGGGGGAGACCCAGTACTTC.

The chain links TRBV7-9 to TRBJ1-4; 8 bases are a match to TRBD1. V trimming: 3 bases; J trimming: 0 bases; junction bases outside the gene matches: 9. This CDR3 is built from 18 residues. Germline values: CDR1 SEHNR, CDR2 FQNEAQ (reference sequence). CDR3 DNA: TGTGCCAGCAGCTTCCCGGGACAGGTCTCATCAACTAATGAAAAACTGTTTTTT. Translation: CASSFPGQVSSTNEKLFF.

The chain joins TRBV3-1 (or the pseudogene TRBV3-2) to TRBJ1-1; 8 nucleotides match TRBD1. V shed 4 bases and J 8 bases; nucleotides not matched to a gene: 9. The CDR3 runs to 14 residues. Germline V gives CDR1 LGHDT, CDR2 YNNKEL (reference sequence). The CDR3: CASSPLDRVEEAFF. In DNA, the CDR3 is TGTGCCAGCAGCCCCTTGGACAGGGTAGAGGAAGCTTTCTTT.

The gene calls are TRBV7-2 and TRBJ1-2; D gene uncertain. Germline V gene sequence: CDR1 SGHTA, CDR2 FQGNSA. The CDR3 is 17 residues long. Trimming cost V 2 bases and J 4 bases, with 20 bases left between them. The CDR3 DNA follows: TGTGCCAGCAGCTTAATTAGTGGGTCACACAGCGGCTATGGCTACACCTTC. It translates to CASSLISGSHSGYGYTF. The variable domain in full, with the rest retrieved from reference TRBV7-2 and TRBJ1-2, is GAGVSQSPSNKVTEKGKDVELRCDPISGHTALYWYRQSLGQGLEFLIYFQGNSAPDKSGLPSDRFSAERTGGSVSTLTIQRTQQEDSAVYLCASSLISGSHSGYGYTFGSGTRLTVV.

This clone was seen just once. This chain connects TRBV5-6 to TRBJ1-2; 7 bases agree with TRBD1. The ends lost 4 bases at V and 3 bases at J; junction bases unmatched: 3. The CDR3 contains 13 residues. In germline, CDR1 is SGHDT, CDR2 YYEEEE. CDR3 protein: CASSRGRDYGYTF. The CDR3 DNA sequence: TGTGCCAGCAGCAGGGGGCGGGACTATGGCTACACCTTC.

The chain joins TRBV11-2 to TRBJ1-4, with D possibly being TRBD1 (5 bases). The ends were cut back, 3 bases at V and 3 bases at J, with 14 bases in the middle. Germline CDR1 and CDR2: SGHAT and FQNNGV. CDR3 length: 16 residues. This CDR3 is CASSFSGTQPNEKLFF. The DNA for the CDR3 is TGTGCCAGCAGCTTCTCCGGGACTCAGCCTAATGAAAAACTGTTTTTT.

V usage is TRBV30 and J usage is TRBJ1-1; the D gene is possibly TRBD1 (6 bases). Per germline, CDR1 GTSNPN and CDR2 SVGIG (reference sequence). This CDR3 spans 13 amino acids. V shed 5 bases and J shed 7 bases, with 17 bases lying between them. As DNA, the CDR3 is TGTGCCTGGGATACCGGGACAAAGAATGAAGCTTTCTTT. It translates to CAWDTGTKNEAFF.

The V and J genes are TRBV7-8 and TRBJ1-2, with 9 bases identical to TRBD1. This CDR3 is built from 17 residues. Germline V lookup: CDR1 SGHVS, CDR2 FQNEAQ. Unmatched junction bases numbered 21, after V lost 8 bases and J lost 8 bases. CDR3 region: CASARMGPPGQGYGYTF. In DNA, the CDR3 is TGTGCCAGCGCCAGAATGGGACCTCCGGGACAGGGATACGGCTACACCTTC. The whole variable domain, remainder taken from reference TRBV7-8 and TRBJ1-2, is GAGVSQSPRYKVAKRGQDVALRCDPISGHVSLFWYQQALGQGPEFLTYFQNEAQLDKSGLPSDRFFAERPEGSVSTLKIQRTQQEDSAVYLCASARMGPPGQGYGYTFGSGTRLTVV.

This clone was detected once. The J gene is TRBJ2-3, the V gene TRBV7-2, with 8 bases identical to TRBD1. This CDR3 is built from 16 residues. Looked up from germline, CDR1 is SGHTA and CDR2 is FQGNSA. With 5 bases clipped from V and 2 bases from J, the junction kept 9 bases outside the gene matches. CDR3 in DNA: TGTGCCAGCAGCCCTCAGACAGGGGCTTCCACAGATACGCAGTATTTT. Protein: CASSPQTGASTDTQYF.

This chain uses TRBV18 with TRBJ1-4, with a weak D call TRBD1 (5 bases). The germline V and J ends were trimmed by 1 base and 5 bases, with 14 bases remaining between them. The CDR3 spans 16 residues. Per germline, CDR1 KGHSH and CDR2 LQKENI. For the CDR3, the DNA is TGTGCCAGCTCACCACTATTGGGGGACTTGAATGAAAAACTGTTTTTT. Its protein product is CASSPLLGDLNEKLFF.

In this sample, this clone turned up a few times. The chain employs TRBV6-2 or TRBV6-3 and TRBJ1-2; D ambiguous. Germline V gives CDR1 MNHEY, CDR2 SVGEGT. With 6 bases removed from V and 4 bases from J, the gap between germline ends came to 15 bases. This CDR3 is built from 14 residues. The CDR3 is CASSTNGAPYGYTF. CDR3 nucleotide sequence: TGTGCCAGCAGCACGAACGGAGCTCCCTATGGCTACACCTTC.

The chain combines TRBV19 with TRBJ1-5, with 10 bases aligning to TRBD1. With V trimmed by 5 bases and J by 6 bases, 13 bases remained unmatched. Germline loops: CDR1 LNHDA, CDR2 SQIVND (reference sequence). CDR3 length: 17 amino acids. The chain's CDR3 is CASSVSGTGDLGQPQHF. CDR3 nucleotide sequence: TGTGCCAGTAGTGTCTCCGGGACAGGGGACTTGGGTCAGCCCCAGCATTTT. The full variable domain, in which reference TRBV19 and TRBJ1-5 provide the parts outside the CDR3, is DGGITQSPKYLFRKEGQNVTLSCEQNLNHDAMYWYRQDPGQGLRLIYYSQIVNDFQKGDIAEGYSVSREKKESFPLTVTSAQKNPTAFYLCASSVSGTGDLGQPQHFGDGTRLSIL.

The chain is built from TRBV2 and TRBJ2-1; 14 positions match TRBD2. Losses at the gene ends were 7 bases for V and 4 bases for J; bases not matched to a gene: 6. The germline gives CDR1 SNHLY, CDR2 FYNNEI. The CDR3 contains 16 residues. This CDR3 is CASTGTSGRGYNEQFF. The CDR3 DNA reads TGTGCCAGCACCGGGACTAGCGGGAGAGGTTACAATGAGCAGTTCTTC.

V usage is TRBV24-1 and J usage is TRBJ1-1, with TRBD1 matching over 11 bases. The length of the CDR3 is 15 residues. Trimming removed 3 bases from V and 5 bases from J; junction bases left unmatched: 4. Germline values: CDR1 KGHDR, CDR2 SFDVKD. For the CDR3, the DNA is TGTGCCACCAGTGATACCGGGACAGGGGGTACTGAAGCTTTCTTT. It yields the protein CATSDTGTGGTEAFF.

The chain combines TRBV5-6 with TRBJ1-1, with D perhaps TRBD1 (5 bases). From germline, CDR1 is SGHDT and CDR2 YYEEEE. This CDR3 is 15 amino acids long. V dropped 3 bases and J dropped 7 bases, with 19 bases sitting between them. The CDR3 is CASSSLRDGLYEAFF. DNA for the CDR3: TGTGCCAGCAGCTCCCTGCGGGACGGACTATATGAAGCTTTCTTT.

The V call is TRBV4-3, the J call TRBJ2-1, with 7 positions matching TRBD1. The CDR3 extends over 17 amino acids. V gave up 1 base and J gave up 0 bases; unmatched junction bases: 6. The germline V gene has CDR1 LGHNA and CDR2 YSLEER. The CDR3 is CASSQAHRGYSYNEQFF. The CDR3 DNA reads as TGCGCCAGCAGCCAAGCTCACAGGGGCTACTCCTACAATGAGCAGTTCTTC.

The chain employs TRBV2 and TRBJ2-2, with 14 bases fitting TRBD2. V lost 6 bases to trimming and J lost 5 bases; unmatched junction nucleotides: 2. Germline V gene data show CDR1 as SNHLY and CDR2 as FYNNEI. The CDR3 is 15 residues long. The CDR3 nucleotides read TGTGCCAGCAGGGGACTAGCGGGAGAAACCGGGGAGCTGTTTTTT. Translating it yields CASRGLAGETGELFF. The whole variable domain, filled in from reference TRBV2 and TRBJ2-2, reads EPEVTQTPSHQVTQMGQEVILRCVPISNHLYFYWYRQILGQKVEFLVSFYNNEISEKSEIFDDQFSVERPDGSNFTLKIRSTKLEDSAMYFCASRGLAGETGELFFGEGSRLTVL.

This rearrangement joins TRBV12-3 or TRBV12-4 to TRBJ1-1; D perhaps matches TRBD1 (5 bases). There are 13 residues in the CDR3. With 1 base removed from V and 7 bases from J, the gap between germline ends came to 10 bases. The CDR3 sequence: CASSLGGQGEAFF. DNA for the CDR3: TGTGCCAGCAGTTTAGGGGGCCAGGGTGAAGCTTTCTTT.

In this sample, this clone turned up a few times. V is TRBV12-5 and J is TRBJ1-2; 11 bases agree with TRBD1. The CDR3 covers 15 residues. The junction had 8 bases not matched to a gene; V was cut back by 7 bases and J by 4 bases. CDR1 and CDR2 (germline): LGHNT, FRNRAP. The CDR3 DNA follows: TGTGCTAGTGCCGGGACAGGGGGAGGGGTCTATGGCTACACCTTC. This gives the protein CASAGTGGGVYGYTF.

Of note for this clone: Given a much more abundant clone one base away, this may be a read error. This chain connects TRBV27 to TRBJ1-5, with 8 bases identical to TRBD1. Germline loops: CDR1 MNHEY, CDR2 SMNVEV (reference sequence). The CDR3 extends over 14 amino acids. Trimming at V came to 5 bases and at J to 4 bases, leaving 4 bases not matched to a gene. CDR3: CASSPGQVNQPQHF. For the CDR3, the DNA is TGTGCCAGCAGTCCGGGACAGGTAAATCAGCCCCAGCATTTT.

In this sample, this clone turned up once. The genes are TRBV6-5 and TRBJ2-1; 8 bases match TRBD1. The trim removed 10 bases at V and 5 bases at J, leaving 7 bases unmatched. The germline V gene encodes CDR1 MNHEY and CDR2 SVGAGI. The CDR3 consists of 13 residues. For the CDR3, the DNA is TGTGCCACCCAAGAGGGACAGGACAATGAGCAGTTCTTC. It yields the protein CATQEGQDNEQFF.

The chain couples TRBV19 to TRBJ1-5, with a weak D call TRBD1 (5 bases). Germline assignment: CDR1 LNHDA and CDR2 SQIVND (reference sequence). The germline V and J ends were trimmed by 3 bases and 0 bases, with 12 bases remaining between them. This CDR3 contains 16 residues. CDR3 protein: CASSMSQAYSNQPQHF. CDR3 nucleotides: TGTGCCAGTAGTATGTCACAGGCCTATAGCAATCAGCCCCAGCATTTT.

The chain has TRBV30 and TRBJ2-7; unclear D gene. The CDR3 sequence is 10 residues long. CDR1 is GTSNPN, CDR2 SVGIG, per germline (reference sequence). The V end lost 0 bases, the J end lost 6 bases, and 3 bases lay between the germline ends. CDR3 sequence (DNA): TGTGCCTGGAGTGTGGCCGAGCAGTACGTC. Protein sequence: CAWSVAEQYV.

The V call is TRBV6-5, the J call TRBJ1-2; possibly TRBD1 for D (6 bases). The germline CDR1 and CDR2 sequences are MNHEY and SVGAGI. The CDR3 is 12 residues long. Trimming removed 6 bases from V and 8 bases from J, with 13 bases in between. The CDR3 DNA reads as TGTGCCAGCAGGGACAGTCAAAGGGGCTACACCTTC. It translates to CASRDSQRGYTF.

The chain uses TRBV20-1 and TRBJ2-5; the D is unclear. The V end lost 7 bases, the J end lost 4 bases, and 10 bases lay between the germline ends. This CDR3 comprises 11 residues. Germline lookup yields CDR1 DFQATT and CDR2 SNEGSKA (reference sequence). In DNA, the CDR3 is TGCAGTGTAGACTGGCGAGAGACCCAGTACTTC. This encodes CSVDWRETQYF.